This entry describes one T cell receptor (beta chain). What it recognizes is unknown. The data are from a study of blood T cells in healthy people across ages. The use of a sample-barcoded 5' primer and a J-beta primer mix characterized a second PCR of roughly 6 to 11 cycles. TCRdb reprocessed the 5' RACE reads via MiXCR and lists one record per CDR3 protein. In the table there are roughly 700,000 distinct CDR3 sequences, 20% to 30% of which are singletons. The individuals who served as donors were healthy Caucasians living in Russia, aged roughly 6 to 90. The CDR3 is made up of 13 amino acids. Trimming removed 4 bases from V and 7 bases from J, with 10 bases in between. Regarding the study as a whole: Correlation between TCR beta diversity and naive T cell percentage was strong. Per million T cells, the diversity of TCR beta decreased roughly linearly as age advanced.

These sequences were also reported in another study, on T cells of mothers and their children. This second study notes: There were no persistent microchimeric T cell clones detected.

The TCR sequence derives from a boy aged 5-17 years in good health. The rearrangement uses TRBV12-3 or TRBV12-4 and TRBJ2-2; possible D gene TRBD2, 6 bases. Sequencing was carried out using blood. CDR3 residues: CASSYLGGGELFF. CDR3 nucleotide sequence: TGTGCCAGCAGTTATCTGGGAGGCGGGGAGCTGTTTTTT.